This T cell receptor (beta chain) was captured by sequencing in a study of blood T cells in healthy people across ages. Looked up from germline, CDR1 is MGHRA and CDR2 is YSYEKL. V was pared by 0 bases and J by 6 bases, with 14 bases between. The CDR3 extends over 15 amino acids. This clonotype turned up a few times. A second PCR of about 7 to 12 cycles used a sample-barcoded 5' primer and a J-beta primer mix. Each CDR3 protein gets one entry after TCRdb re-called the 5' RACE reads with MiXCR. The sample holds some 1.1 million distinct CDR3 sequences, around two fifths seen once. The material sequenced was blood. This sequence originates from a man between 18 and 29 years old in good health. The chain combines TRBV4-1 with TRBJ1-2, with TRBD1 as a possible D gene (6 bases). CDR3 sequence reads: CASSQDRGQSDGYTF. The CDR3 DNA is TGCGCCAGCAGCCAAGATAGAGGACAGTCGGATGGCTACACCTTC.